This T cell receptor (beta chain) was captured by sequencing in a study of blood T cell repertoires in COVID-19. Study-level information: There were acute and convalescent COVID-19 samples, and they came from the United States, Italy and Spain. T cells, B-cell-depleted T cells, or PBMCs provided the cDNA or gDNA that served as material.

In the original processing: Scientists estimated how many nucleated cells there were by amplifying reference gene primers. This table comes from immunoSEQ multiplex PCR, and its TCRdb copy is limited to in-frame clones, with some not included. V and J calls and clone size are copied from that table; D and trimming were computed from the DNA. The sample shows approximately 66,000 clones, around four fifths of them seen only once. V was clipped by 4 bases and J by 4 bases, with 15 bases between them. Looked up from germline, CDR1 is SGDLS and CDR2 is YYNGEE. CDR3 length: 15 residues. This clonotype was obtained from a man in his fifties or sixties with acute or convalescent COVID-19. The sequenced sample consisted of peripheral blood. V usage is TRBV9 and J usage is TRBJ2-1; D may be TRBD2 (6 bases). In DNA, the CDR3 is TGTGCCAGCAGCTTCGGGGGAGACACATACAATGAGCAGTTCTTC. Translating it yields CASSFGGDTYNEQFF.